This is a list of T cell receptor beta chains from one sample in a study of blood T cell repertoires in COVID-19. Profiling relied on immunoSEQ multiplex PCR, and the TCRdb table lists in-frame clones only, not all of them. The sample holds about 130,000 clones, approximately 77% seen once. The specimen was peripheral blood. Receptors were obtained from an elderly man with acute or convalescent COVID-19. Both conserved end residues are part of each CDR3. The D gene is left open where the match is weak. Rows may omit the clone size; those that give it use once, few, many or a size class.

clone_size	d_call	j_call	v_call	cdr3_aa	cdr3_nt
many	.	TRBJ2-2	TRBV10-1	CASSVGKRFTGELFF	TGCGCCAGCAGTGTCGGGAAGCGGTTCACCGGGGAGCTGTTTTTT
.	TRBD2	TRBJ2-1	TRBV5-1	CASSLEGRVDEQFF	TGCGCCAGCAGCTTGGAGGGGAGGGTTGATGAGCAGTTCTTC
.	TRBD1	TRBJ2-1	TRBV29-1	CSVSKTGTGFDNEQFF	TGCAGCGTCTCAAAAACCGGGACAGGGTTTGACAATGAGCAGTTCTTC
.	TRBD1	TRBJ2-7	TRBV6-6	CASSPRDRGSYEQYF	TGTGCCAGCAGCCCCCGGGACAGGGGTTCCTACGAGCAGTACTTC
once	.	TRBJ2-5	TRBV27	CASSHQGSQETQYF	TGTGCCAGCAGCCATCAGGGGTCCCAAGAGACCCAGTACTTC
.	.	TRBJ2-3	TRBV6-5	CASSRQVGVADTQYF	TGTGCCAGCAGCCGACAGGTTGGCGTGGCAGATACGCAGTATTTT
.	.	TRBJ1-1	TRBV18	CASSQVGQMNTEAFF	TGTGCCAGCTCACAGGTTGGACAGATGAACACTGAAGCTTTCTTT
few	.	TRBJ2-7	TRBV4-1	CASSQAPIVYEQYF	TGCGCCAGCAGCCAAGCCCCGATAGTGTACGAGCAGTACTTC
.	.	TRBJ1-4	TRBV7-9	CASSLGQGIYVKLFF	TGTGCCAGCAGCTTAGGGCAGGGGATTTATGTAAAACTGTTTTTT
.	TRBD1	TRBJ1-5	TRBV10-1	CASRKDRDIGNQPQHF	TGCGCCAGCAGGAAGGACAGGGATATCGGCAATCAGCCCCAGCATTTT
.	TRBD1	TRBJ2-2	TRBV12-5	CASGSLTRGLTGELFF	TGTGCTAGTGGTAGCCTAACCAGGGGGCTCACCGGGGAGCTGTTTTTT
.	TRBD1	TRBJ1-3	TRBV28	CASSRDSGIGNTIYF	TGTGCCAGCAGTCGGGACAGCGGTATTGGAAACACCATATATTTT
once	TRBD1	TRBJ1-4	TRBV3-1/TRBV3-2	CASSWGVTGRLTNEKLFF	TGTGCCAGCAGCTGGGGTGTGACAGGGAGATTAACTAATGAAAAACTGTTTTTT
.	.	TRBJ1-4	TRBV5-6	CASSLVAGPNEKLFF	TGTGCCAGCAGCTTGGTGGCAGGCCCGAATGAAAAACTGTTTTTT